This TCR beta chain comes out of a study of blood T cell repertoires in COVID-19. Assay used: immunoSEQ multiplex PCR; TCRdb lists only in-frame clones, some missing. The sample includes more than 150,000 clones, 84% seen only once; the top ten take 13% to 15%. The CDR3 has 17 residues. Germline CDR1 is MDHEN and CDR2 is SYDVKM. Trimming cost V 5 bases and J 5 bases; bases outside gene matches: 13. The specimen was peripheral blood. This clonotype originated in a young man with active or convalescent COVID-19. This rearrangement joins TRBV28 to TRBJ2-2; the match to TRBD2 covers 8 bases. DNA of the CDR3: TGTGCCAGCAGTCCTCTAATAGCGGGGCCTTCTACCGGGGAGCTGTTTTTT. Protein: CASSPLIAGPSTGELFF.